These 18 T cell receptor beta chains came from one sample sequenced in a study of identifying expanded T cells in peripheral blood. Only in-frame clones appear in the TCRdb table, and some are missing; sequencing was by immunoSEQ multiplex PCR. The data show about 81,000 clones, about four fifths seen once. What was sequenced was blood. Receptor source: a person aged 18 to 70 in good health.

The chain uses TRBV15 and TRBJ1-5; D is undetermined. This CDR3 has 15 amino acids. In germline, CDR1 is LNHNV, CDR2 YYDKDF (reference sequence). Deletions cut 0 bases from V and 0 bases from J, with 6 bases between. CDR3 DNA: TGTGCCACCAGCAGAGACGGTGTTAGCAATCAGCCCCAGCATTTT. This translates into CATSRDGVSNQPQHF. The full variable domain, rest sourced from reference TRBV15 and TRBJ1-5, is DAMVIQNPRYQVTQFGKPVTLSCSQTLNHNVMYWYQQKSSQAPKLLFHYYDKDFNNEADTPDNFQSRRPNTSFCFLDIRSPGLGDTAMYLCATSRDGVSNQPQHFGDGTRLSIL.

The chain uses TRBV6-5 and TRBJ1-5; 8 bases agree with TRBD1. CDR3 length equals 14 residues. The ends lost 6 bases at V and 9 bases at J; junction bases unmatched: 10. CDR1 is MNHEY, CDR2 SVGAGI, per germline. CDR3 DNA: TGTGCCAGCAGGTCCGGGACAGGCCTCTGGCCCCAGCATTTT. Its translation is CASRSGTGLWPQHF.

The chain combines TRBV2 with TRBJ2-5, with D uncertain. The CDR3 runs 13 residues. The ends were cut back, 6 bases at V and 5 bases at J, with 13 bases in the middle. Per the germline V gene, CDR1 is SNHLY and CDR2 is FYNNEI. DNA of the CDR3: TGTGCCAGCAGAGCGACCCTTGGGGAGACCCAGTACTTC. Translation: CASRATLGETQYF.

The V and J genes are TRBV6-1 and TRBJ1-2; the D is unclear. The CDR3 has 16 residues. V lost 4 bases to trimming and J lost 0 bases, with 15 bases between them. Germline values: CDR1 MNHNS, CDR2 SASEGT. CDR3 region: CASSVRSGQANYGYTF. CDR3 nucleotides: TGTGCCAGCAGTGTTCGTTCAGGCCAAGCTAACTATGGCTACACCTTC.

This clone was seen ten or more times. V usage is TRBV7-9 and J usage is TRBJ2-4, with D perhaps assigned TRBD1 or TRBD2 (7 bases each). In germline, CDR1 is SEHNR, CDR2 FQNEAQ (reference sequence). Between the trimmed V and J ends, which lost 6 bases and 3 bases, there was a span of 18 bases. The length of the CDR3 is 16 residues. The CDR3: CASRTTTGEGKNIQYF. CDR3 nucleotides: TGTGCCAGCAGAACGACTACAGGGGAGGGCAAAAACATTCAGTACTTC.

V usage is TRBV19 and J usage is TRBJ2-5; 9 bases agree with TRBD1. V shed 6 bases and J 3 bases; nucleotides not matched to a gene: 5. The CDR3 consists of 14 residues. CDR1 is LNHDA and CDR2 is SQIVND in the germline V gene (reference sequence). Here the CDR3 reads CASRQGQGEETQYF. In DNA, the CDR3 is TGTGCCAGTAGGCAGGGACAGGGAGAAGAGACCCAGTACTTC.

The chain recombines TRBV13 with TRBJ1-2; D is unclear. The CDR3 totals 13 residues. Germline V CDR1 and CDR2: PRHDT, FYEKMQ (reference sequence). V was trimmed by 0 bases and J by 8 bases, leaving 10 bases between them. The CDR3 reads CASSLGLRNGYTF. As DNA, the CDR3 is TGTGCCAGCAGCTTAGGCCTACGGAACGGCTACACCTTC.

The chain recombines TRBV5-4 with TRBJ2-1; a possible D gene is TRBD2 (6 bases). CDR1 is SGHNT, CDR2 YYREEE, per germline (reference sequence). CDR3 length: 14 residues. Trimming took 4 bases from V and 3 from J, leaving 11 bases between them. CDR3 loop: CASSRDGGYNEQFF. CDR3 bases: TGTGCCAGCAGCAGGGACGGGGGCTACAATGAGCAGTTCTTC.

In this sample, this clone turned up a few times. The rearrangement joins TRBV19 to TRBJ1-5; D unclear. The CDR3 totals 13 residues. CDR1 is LNHDA, CDR2 SQIVND, per germline (reference sequence). The V end was cut by 5 bases, the J end by 3 bases, with 8 bases between. DNA for the CDR3: TGTGCCAGTAGTTATTTGTCCAATCAGCCCCAGCATTTT. This gives the protein CASSYLSNQPQHF. The complete variable domain, with remaining parts taken from reference TRBV19 and TRBJ1-5, reads DGGITQSPKYLFRKEGQNVTLSCEQNLNHDAMYWYRQDPGQGLRLIYYSQIVNDFQKGDIAEGYSVSREKKESFPLTVTSAQKNPTAFYLCASSYLSNQPQHFGDGTRLSIL.

This chain links TRBV7-9 with TRBJ2-7; no clear D gene. Per the germline V gene, CDR1 is SEHNR and CDR2 is FQNEAQ (reference sequence). Trimming cost V 8 bases and J 6 bases, with 17 bases left between them. The length of the CDR3 is 13 residues. In DNA, the CDR3 is TGTGCCAGCCAACCCCCTTTTCTGCTCGAGCAGTACTTC. This translates into CASQPPFLLEQYF.

V and J are TRBV30 and TRBJ2-3; the match to TRBD2 covers 8 bases. The J segment lost 1 base and the V segment lost 2 bases, leaving 11 bases of the junction unmatched. This CDR3 has 17 amino acids. Germline CDR1 is GTSNPN and CDR2 is SVGIG (reference sequence). DNA for the CDR3: TGTGCCTGGAGTCCGGGACTTAGCGGGATCCGCACAGATACGCAGTATTTT. Translating gives CAWSPGLSGIRTDTQYF.

The rearrangement joins TRBV7-2 to TRBJ2-3, with no clear D. The CDR3 runs 14 residues. Trimming took 5 bases from V and 2 from J, leaving 11 bases between them. CDR1 SGHTA and CDR2 FQGNSA come from the germline V gene. In DNA form, the CDR3 reads TGTGCCAGCAGCCGTTTAAAGGCCACAGATACGCAGTATTTT. It codes for CASSRLKATDTQYF.

The gene calls are TRBV6-5 and TRBJ1-2; D uncertain. This CDR3 has 12 amino acids. The germline V and J ends were trimmed by 4 bases and 7 bases, with 10 bases remaining between them. The V gene's germline CDR1 is MNHEY and CDR2 SVGAGI. The CDR3 coding sequence is TGTGCCAGCAGTTCTAGGTTTTTTGGCTACACCTTC. Translating gives CASSSRFFGYTF.

This chain connects TRBV14 to TRBJ2-7; 9 bases line up with TRBD2. The CDR3 contains 14 residues. V dropped 4 bases and J dropped 7; count of bases not matched to a gene: 8. Germline V CDR1 and CDR2: SGHDN, FVKESK. The CDR3 coding sequence is TGTGCCAGCAGCCCAGCGGGAGGATTCAGGGAGCAGTACTTC. This sequence encodes CASSPAGGFREQYF.

The chain joins TRBV5-4 to TRBJ1-1; 9 bases fit TRBD1. The ends lost 5 bases at V and 2 bases at J; junction bases unmatched: 10. Germline V gives CDR1 SGHNT, CDR2 YYREEE (reference sequence). This CDR3 comprises 16 residues. The CDR3 spells CASSPDRGRRNTEAFF. In nucleotides, the CDR3 is TGTGCCAGCAGTCCGGACAGGGGTAGGAGAAACACTGAAGCTTTCTTT.

The chain joins TRBV27 to TRBJ2-6, with TRBD1 as a possible D gene (6 bases). Trimming left V 3 bases short and J 0 bases short, with 18 bases between. Germline-derived CDR1 and CDR2 are MNHEY and SMNVEV (reference sequence). The CDR3 contains 19 residues. In DNA form, the CDR3 reads TGTGCCAGCAGTTTGTTTTCGGCAGGGGCCGTCTCTGGGGCCAACGTCCTGACTTTC. It yields the protein CASSLFSAGAVSGANVLTF.

The chain links TRBV29-1 to TRBJ1-1; D uncertain. The CDR3 runs 12 residues. The germline V and J ends were trimmed by 2 bases and 3 bases, with 7 bases remaining between them. From germline, CDR1 is SQVTM and CDR2 ANQGSEA. This chain's CDR3 is CSVESGYTEAFF. As DNA, the CDR3 is TGCAGCGTTGAATCGGGGTACACTGAAGCTTTCTTT.

The chain links TRBV11-3 to TRBJ2-1; D perhaps matches TRBD2 (7 bases). V lost 1 base, J lost 3 bases, and 16 bases lay in between. The CDR3 is made up of 17 amino acids. Germline V gene data show CDR1 as SGHNT and CDR2 as YENEEA. CDR3 residues: CASSLAAGAGSYNEQFF. The DNA for the CDR3 is TGTGCCAGCAGCTTAGCCGCGGGGGCGGGTAGCTACAATGAGCAGTTCTTC.